The sequence of this TCR beta chain was determined in a study of blood T cell repertoires in COVID-19 (dated by TCRdb to the early 2020s). About the study as a whole: The collaborator samples originated in the United States, Italy and Spain and spanned the acute and convalescent phases of COVID-19. The prospective study material was composed of cDNA or gDNA derived from T cells, B-cell-depleted T cells, or PBMCs. Subjects who had been exposed to COVID-19, were actively infected with it, or had recovered from it provided the deeply sampled blood TCRbeta repertoires that made up the dataset. The repertoires were released in a freely available public database meant as a resource for research on the immune response to SARS-CoV-2. The samples were drawn from the first 160 participants of the ongoing ImmuneRACE study and from 950 to 1,500 subjects provided by 6 global collaborators. A de-identified subject ID, COVID-19 status, age in years and sex were almost always included in the sample metadata. Where available, HLA class I and class II types were taken from metadata supplied by the sample provider and were not determined by assay-based typing. Broad study findings and their caveats: The amount of clinical and demographic metadata varied by source and participant and was provided uncurated.

TCRbeta CDR3 regions were amplified from genomic DNA by means of the immunoSEQ Assay, a bias-controlled multiplex PCR. The authors processed their data as follows. Within the assay, amplification of reference gene primers was used to estimate how many nucleated cells each sample contained. Sequence reads were collapsed and filtered to measure the absolute abundance of every unique TCRbeta CDR3 rearrangement. For each sample, productive Simpson clonality was calculated as the square root of Simpson's diversity index over productive rearrangements. This is the immuneACCESS table as TCRdb keeps it, with only in-frame sequences that have V and J called. A part of the clones is gone; compared with another copy, unresolved V genes explain less than half, and the rest is unexplained. V, J and clone size were drawn from that table, and D and trimming were deduced from the DNA. The sample has about 380,000 clones on record, 80% to 90% of them singletons. The top ten clones comprise 1% to 1.5% of the sample.

As to this clone: This clone's antigen is unknown. No per-base quality is available; no much larger clone lies one base away. Other DNA sequences in the same sample also yield this CDR3.

Taken from cysteine to phenylalanine, the CDR3 has 12 residues. Left in the record is the CDR3 DNA by itself, 36 bases read in frame from the first base. V is reduced by 6 bases and J by 2 bases, leaving a spacing of 7 bases between them. CDR1 and CDR2 (ENHRY, SYGVKD) derive from the germline V gene. Whole blood was collected in K2EDTA tubes by collaborating institutions according to the institutions' own protocols. Collaborator samples were shipped for TCRbeta analysis as frozen whole blood, isolated PBMCs, or DNA extracted from either sample type. The origin of this receptor is a man aged 40-55 years with acute or convalescent COVID-19. The chain is encoded by TRBV10-3 joined to TRBJ1-1; the D gene is perhaps TRBD1, from 6 matching bases. Sequences were obtained from peripheral blood. The DNA is TGTGCCATCAGACAGGGTAACACTGAAGCTTTCTTT. The resulting protein is CAIRQGNTEAFF.